These 18 T cell receptor beta chains came from one sample sequenced in a study of blood T cell repertoires in COVID-19. Assay: immunoSEQ multiplex PCR; the TCRdb copy retains only in-frame clones and omits some. The sample includes some 120,000 clones, 70% to 90% of them seen just once. Sequenced: peripheral blood. These receptors all stem from a woman aged 60-75 years with acute or convalescent COVID-19.

The rearrangement joins TRBV11-1 to TRBJ1-1, with D unclear. CDR1 SGHAT and CDR2 FQDESV come from the germline V gene (reference sequence). With 4 bases removed from V and 0 bases from J, the gap between germline ends came to 6 bases. This CDR3 has 13 residues. DNA for the CDR3: TGTGCCAGCAGCTATCGGTTGAACACTGAAGCTTTCTTT. It codes for CASSYRLNTEAFF.

V gene TRBV6-5 combines with J gene TRBJ2-7; D may be TRBD2 (6 bases). The CDR3 consists of 12 residues. CDR1 and CDR2 from the germline V gene are MNHEY and SVGAGI. V was trimmed by 6 bases and J by 2 bases, leaving 8 bases between them. Written as DNA, the CDR3 is TGTGCCAGCAGGGGGACTCCCTACGAGCAGTACGTC. Amino acid sequence: CASRGTPYEQYV.

This chain links TRBV27 with TRBJ1-5, with D tentatively TRBD1 (5 bases). V gave up 3 bases and J gave up 0 bases, with 15 bases separating them. The CDR3 sequence is 17 residues long. Germline CDR1 MNHEY, CDR2 SMNVEV (reference sequence). The CDR3 protein is CASSFSRDFRSNQPQHF. CDR3 nucleotides: TGTGCCAGCAGTTTTTCTCGGGACTTCCGTAGCAATCAGCCCCAGCATTTT.

The J gene is TRBJ2-5, the V gene TRBV7-9; a weak D match, TRBD1 (6 bases). CDR3 length: 14 residues. The V gene's germline CDR1 is SEHNR and CDR2 FQNEAQ (reference sequence). Trimming cost V 5 bases and J 5 bases, with 15 bases left between them. The CDR3 DNA follows: TGTGCCAGCAGCGACACAGGGTTGTGGGAGACCCAGTACTTC. It encodes CASSDTGLWETQYF.

The CDR3: CANAHFYGTLYGYTF. DNA for the CDR3: TGTGCCAACGCCCATTTCTACGGGACATTATATGGCTACACCTTC. The chain recombines TRBV21-1 with TRBJ1-2; TRBD1, the table's D call, lacks a check against the DNA. TRBV21-1 is flagged as a pseudogene. The CDR3 length is 15 residues.

The chain carries TRBV23-1 and TRBJ2-5; D possibly corresponds to TRBD2 (5 bases). TRBV23-1 qualifies as an ORF whose function is uncertain. The CDR3 spans 15 residues. V gave up 2 bases and J gave up 2 bases, with 12 bases separating them. The DNA for the CDR3 is TGCGCCAGCAGTCAAGCTAGCCGCCTGCAAGAGACCCAGTACTTC. Translated: CASSQASRLQETQYF.

The V call is TRBV12-3 or TRBV12-4, the J call TRBJ1-4, with 7 bases matching TRBD1. The CDR3 has 13 residues. The ends lost 10 bases at V and 7 bases at J; junction bases unmatched: 9. The CDR3: CATHGTVGEKLFF. The CDR3 nucleotides are TGTGCCACCCATGGGACAGTAGGTGAAAAACTGTTTTTT.

In its sample, this clone was seen once. The rearrangement links TRBV3-1 (or the pseudogene TRBV3-2) to TRBJ1-1; 7 nucleotides line up with TRBD1. V trimming: 2 bases; J trimming: 3 bases; junction bases outside the gene matches: 6. Per the germline V gene, CDR1 is LGHDT and CDR2 is YNNKEL (reference sequence). The CDR3 consists of 15 residues. This chain's CDR3 is CASSQYRTGDTEAFF. The CDR3 DNA reads TGTGCCAGCAGCCAATACCGGACAGGCGACACTGAAGCTTTCTTT.

J is TRBJ1-2 and V is TRBV21-1; the tabulated D call, TRBD1, remains unverified against the DNA. TRBV21-1 is annotated as a pseudogene. CDR3 size: 14 residues. The CDR3 sequence: CASSKYWAGYGYTF. In DNA form, the CDR3 reads TGTGCCAGCAGCAAATATTGGGCAGGCTATGGCTACACCTTC.

This clone was found a few times. The chain employs TRBV9 and TRBJ1-1; D is uncertain. Trimming took 0 bases from V and 2 from J, leaving 8 bases between them. Germline V gives CDR1 SGDLS, CDR2 YYNGEE. This CDR3 contains 14 residues. CDR3 in DNA: TGTGCCAGCAGCGTAGTGGCAGTCAACACTGAAGCTTTCTTT. Amino acid sequence: CASSVVAVNTEAFF.

The genes are TRBV3-1 (or the pseudogene TRBV3-2) and TRBJ2-7; 10 positions agree with TRBD2. Germline V lookup: CDR1 LGHDT, CDR2 YNNKEL (reference sequence). Trimming cost V 4 bases and J 4 bases; bases outside gene matches: 7. The CDR3 runs to 15 residues. The DNA for the CDR3 is TGTGCCAGCAGCCCCTATAGCGGGAGGAATTACGAGCAGTACGTC. It codes for CASSPYSGRNYEQYV.

The chain combines TRBV3-1 (or the pseudogene TRBV3-2) with TRBJ1-1, with 8 bases identical to TRBD1. V gave up 1 base and J gave up 0 bases; unmatched junction bases: 7. CDR1 and CDR2 from the germline V gene are LGHDT and YNNKEL (reference sequence). The CDR3 has 17 amino acids. CDR3 DNA sequence: TGTGCCAGCAGCCAAGTTTCAGGGGGCCCTATGAACACTGAAGCTTTCTTT. This encodes CASSQVSGGPMNTEAFF.

V and J are TRBV10-3 and TRBJ1-2; 12 nucleotides align to TRBD1. This CDR3 has 15 amino acids. Germline V gene lookup returns CDR1 ENHRY and CDR2 SYGVKD. The junction had 9 bases not matched to a gene; V was cut back by 5 bases and J by 8 bases. CDR3 in amino acids: CAISSGQGAMRGYTF. The DNA for the CDR3 is TGTGCCATCAGTTCGGGACAGGGGGCGATGCGAGGCTACACCTTC.

The rearrangement joins TRBV2 to TRBJ1-3; D uncertain. This CDR3 comprises 15 residues. The germline gives CDR1 SNHLY, CDR2 FYNNEI. V lost 4 bases, J lost 0 bases, and 10 bases lay in between. CDR3 in amino acids: CASSVNRGSGNTIYF. CDR3 DNA: TGTGCCAGCAGTGTTAATCGGGGCTCTGGAAACACCATATATTTT.

The chain joins TRBV5-1 to TRBJ2-3, with TRBD1 identical over 12 bases. The CDR3 length is 18 residues. V lost 1 base and J lost 2; bases outside the gene matches: 8. Germline CDR1 SGHRS, CDR2 YFSETQ. The CDR3 nucleotides read TGCGCCAGCAGCTTGAGGGGTGGGACAGGGGGCCTCACAGATACGCAGTATTTT. This gives the protein CASSLRGGTGGLTDTQYF.

V and J are TRBV10-1 and TRBJ2-1, with TRBD2 matching over 7 bases. From germline, CDR1 is WNHNN and CDR2 SYGVQD (reference sequence). V lost 0 bases and J lost 6; bases outside the gene matches: 8. The CDR3 is 16 amino acids. The CDR3, as DNA: TGCGCCAGCAGTGAGTCCCGGGGCGGGAGCCTCAATGAGCAGTTCTTC. This codes for CASSESRGGSLNEQFF.

This clone has a handful of counts. The V gene is TRBV28, the J gene TRBJ2-1; D possibly corresponds to TRBD2 (5 bases). Germline CDR1 and CDR2: MDHEN and SYDVKM. The CDR3 runs 14 residues. Trimming took off 6 bases at V and 4 bases at J, with 13 bases between the two ends. CDR3 sequence (DNA): TGTGCCAGCAGAGGGAGTAGCTTATACAATGAGCAGTTCTTC. Amino acid sequence: CASRGSSLYNEQFF.

The CDR3 DNA reads as TGTGCCAGCAGCTTGTCCGGCAGGGGGCCCGCTAACTATGGCTACACCTTC. This encodes CASSLSGRGPANYGYTF. This sequence joins TRBV5-5 and TRBJ1-2; 8 nucleotides line up with TRBD1. Trimming at V came to 1 base and at J to 0 bases, leaving 8 bases not matched to a gene. This CDR3 is built from 17 residues. Looked up from germline, CDR1 is SGHKS and CDR2 is YYEKEE (reference sequence).